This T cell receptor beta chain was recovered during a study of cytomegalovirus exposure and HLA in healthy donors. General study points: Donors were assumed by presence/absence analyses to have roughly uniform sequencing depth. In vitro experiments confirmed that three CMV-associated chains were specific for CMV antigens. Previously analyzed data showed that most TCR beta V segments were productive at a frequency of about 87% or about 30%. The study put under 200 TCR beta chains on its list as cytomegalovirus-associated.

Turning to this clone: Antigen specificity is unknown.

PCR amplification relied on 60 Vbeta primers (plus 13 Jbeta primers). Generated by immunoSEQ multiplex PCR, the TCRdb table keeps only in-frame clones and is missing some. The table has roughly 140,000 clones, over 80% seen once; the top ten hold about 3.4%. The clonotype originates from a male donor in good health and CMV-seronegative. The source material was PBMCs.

CDR3 in amino acids: CASSPTGTSGVPDTQYF. CDR3 in DNA: TGTGCCAGCTCACCAACCGGGACTAGCGGGGTTCCAGATACGCAGTATTTT. The gene calls are TRBV18 and TRBJ2-3, with TRBD2 matching 13 bases. V lost 2 bases and J lost 4; bases outside the gene matches: 6. This CDR3 has 17 residues. Germline CDR1 is KGHSH and CDR2 is LQKENI.